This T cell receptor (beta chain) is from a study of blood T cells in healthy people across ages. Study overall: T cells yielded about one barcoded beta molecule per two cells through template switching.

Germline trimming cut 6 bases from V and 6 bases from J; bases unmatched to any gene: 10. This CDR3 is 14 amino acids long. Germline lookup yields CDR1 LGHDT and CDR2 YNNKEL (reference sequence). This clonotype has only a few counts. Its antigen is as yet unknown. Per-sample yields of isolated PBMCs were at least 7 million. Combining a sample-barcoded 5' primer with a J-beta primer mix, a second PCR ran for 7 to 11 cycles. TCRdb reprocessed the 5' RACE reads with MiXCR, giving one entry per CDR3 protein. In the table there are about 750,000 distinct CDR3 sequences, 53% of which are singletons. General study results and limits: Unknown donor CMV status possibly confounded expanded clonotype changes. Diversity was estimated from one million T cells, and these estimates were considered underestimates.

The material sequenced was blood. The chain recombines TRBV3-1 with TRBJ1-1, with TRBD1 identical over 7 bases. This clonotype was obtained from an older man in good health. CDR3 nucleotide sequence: TGTGCCAGCAGGCTAGCAGACAGGGCCGCTGAAGCTTTCTTT. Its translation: CASRLADRAAEAFF.